Following are 2 T cell receptor beta chains from one sample sequenced in a study of shared clonotypes between healthy human individuals (TCRdb year 2020). The library was prepared using the immunoSEQ multiplex PCR assay. Sourced from immuneACCESS, this table was stored by TCRdb with only in-frame sequences that have V and J called. A share of the clones is absent; for the studies checked, an unresolved V gene accounts for under half, and the remainder has no known explanation. The table for this sample lists millions of clones; approximately 95% of them were counted only once. Together, the top ten hold more than 0.1% of the sample. Sequenced: naive CD4+ T cells sorted from blood. What the cell subset or site label conveys for this sample: CD45RA+ positively selected. The origin of the receptors is a man aged 18 to 29 in good health.

Concerning this clone: Since the CDR3 does not end with the conserved phenylalanine or tryptophan, this likely comes from a read error. The rearrangement joins TRBV5-1 to TRBJ2-3, with D unclear. Deletions cut 0 bases from V and 4 bases from J, with 15 bases between. The V gene's germline CDR1 is SGHRS and CDR2 YFSETQ. CDR3 length: 16 residues. The chain's CDR3 is CASSLESLGSPDTQYS. In nucleotides, the CDR3 is TGCGCCAGCAGCTTGGAATCCTTAGGGTCCCCAGATACGCAGTATTCT.

This chain uses TRBV10-3 with TRBJ1-2; possibly TRBD1 for D (6 bases). The length of the CDR3 is 15 residues. The V end was cut by 8 bases, the J end by 3 bases, with 19 bases between. Germline assignment: CDR1 ENHRY and CDR2 SYGVKD. The CDR3 here is CAILQRRGRDYGYTF. DNA for the CDR3: TGTGCCATCTTACAGCGGAGGGGGAGGGACTATGGCTACACCTTC.